What follows is one T cell receptor beta chain and its context. Its specific antigen is unknown. Base qualities are not provided; no much larger clone lies one nucleotide away. Using the deep immunoSEQ assay, multiplex PCR amplified TCR CDR3 regions from genomic DNA. For each cell subset, the extracted genomic DNA was distributed evenly across all wells of several immunoSEQ 96-well plates, and each plate served as one replicate. Each replicate PCR for sorted subsets received about 180 ng genomic DNA, equal to about 30,000 T cell genomes. Purified libraries were quantified with a Qubit 3.0 fluorometer, sized on a Bioanalyzer 2100, and re-quantified with the KAPA Library Quantification kit. Every immunoSEQ 96-well plate was sequenced on a separate single-read 150-cycle Illumina NextSeq 550 flow cell. As for the authors' bioinformatics: The immunoSEQ output contained only junctional sequences without quality scores, so filtering could not match that applied to full-length reads. Sequences were annotated with PyIR, a Python wrapper for IgBLAST v1.9, and V/J genes and CDR3 were assigned using IMGT germline references. Reads were removed for weak V/J assignments (E-value above 1e-6), missing CDR3, stop codons, out-of-frame junctions, or ambiguous translated residues. V3J clonotypes were defined as sequences sharing the same inferred V gene, J gene, and CDR3 amino acid sequence. Percentage overlap between repertoires was computed as shared unique clonotypes divided by the size of the smaller repertoire. Repertoire richness was assessed with RTK rarefaction, the Chao1 estimator, and Recon v2.1 estimates of unobserved clonotypes. Generation probabilities were computed with OLGA for all TCRbeta clonotypes obtained by the gDNA method from several donors. The immuneACCESS repertoire file appears here via TCRdb, limited to in-frame rearrangements. These files lack a portion of the clones; in checked studies, under half of the deficit traces to unresolved V genes, and the cause of the others is not known. V and J calls and clone size follow that table, whereas D and trimming were derived from the DNA. In all, the sample holds around 1.5 million clones, and 95% to 99% of those were seen once. The ten largest clones add up to roughly 0.45% of the sample.

V was cut back by 1 base and J by 1 base, leaving a gap of 14 bases between them. The CDR3 has 16 amino acids, counting the end cysteine and phenylalanine. Only CDR3 DNA remains: 48 bases, in frame from the first base. CDR1 and CDR2 are drawn from the germline V gene: MDHEN, SYDVKM. The sample belongs to a study of shared clonotypes between healthy human individuals (TCRdb year 2020). General notes on the study: Two women and a few men aged 18 to 49 years were included in the cohort. Per donor, three plates each were used for CD4 naive and CD4 memory, two for CD8 naive, and one for CD8 memory. The study deeply sequenced blood TCR repertoires of about 5 healthy adults to estimate repertoire size and the extent of clonotype sharing between individuals. Libraries were prepared and TCR repertoires were sequenced by different laboratories using diverse techniques, in order to increase sequencing depth and limit assay-specific biases. Between about 0.9 and 10 billion PBMCs per donor were obtained by leukapheresis. Findings and caveats that apply to the study as a whole: Clonotypes shared by all four sorted-subset donors showed higher generation probabilities than non-shared clonotypes. Naive subsets generally had larger estimated clonotype richness than memory subsets. Sampling was restricted to blood, and TCR repertoires in tissues likely differ from the TCR repertoires found in blood. Rarefaction of sorted-subset datasets indicated incomplete sequencing despite the large sequencing depth. The small number of donors limited the genetic and exposure-history diversity represented. Based on pairwise subsampling, the degree of clonotype sharing among donors was expected to be affected by sequencing depth. When several donors were compared, the shared fraction of clonotypes was 5% to 6.5% for naive CD4, approximately 3.5% for naive CD8, 2% to 2.5% for memory CD4, and about 0.36% for memory CD8.

The donors were healthy, HIV-negative adults with no recently reported acute infections or vaccinations. Only Caucasian adults living in Nashville, Tennessee, USA were represented among the donors. CD4+ T cells were enriched by magnetic negative selection; naive cells were then positively selected on CD45RA, and the negative fraction formed the memory subset. Blood was collected by leukapheresis, and PBMCs were isolated by Ficoll-Histopaque density gradient centrifugation and then cryopreserved in liquid nitrogen vapor phase. Analytical flow cytometry was used to check the purity and quantity of each magnetically sorted T cell population. Each sorted fraction had its genomic DNA isolated and then quantified by UV absorbance on a Nanodrop 2000c.

Recombination joined TRBV28 with TRBJ2-7; TRBD2 is a weak D gene call, 5 bases matching. This clonotype was obtained from a man under 40 in good health. The sample consisted of naive CD4+ T cells sorted from blood. Read against the paper, the sample's cell subset or site label means: CD45RA+ positively selected. The CDR3: CASSLYVGVSSYEQYF. DNA sequence: TGTGCCAGCAGTTTATACGTCGGGGTTTCATCCTACGAGCAGTACTTC.